A single count supports the clone carrying this T cell receptor beta chain. Its antigen remains unknown. The record originates from a study of beta chain features in type 1 diabetes. Broader study findings: Type 1 diabetes patients showed a moderate but significant shortening of TCRB CDR3s in all four CD4+ subsets.

The CDR3 loop spans 12 amino acids. Germline trimming cut 10 bases from V and 8 bases from J; bases unmatched to any gene: 7. Germline V gene lookup returns CDR1 MDHEN and CDR2 SYDVKM. Every bit of the isolated RNA underwent reverse transcription, so sequencing read expressed TCRB transcripts. The data were produced by immunoSEQ multiplex PCR, yet TCRdb's version contains in-frame clones alone and is incomplete. There are over 150,000 clones in the sample; around 7.8% occur only once, and about 0.9% lies in the top ten. Stem cell-like memory, regulatory, central memory and naive CD4+ cells were sorted via CD45RO/CCR7/CD25/CD127/CD95/CD27.

Sequencing was performed on central memory CD4+ T cells from blood. This rearrangement joins TRBV28 to TRBJ1-4; 7 bases are a match to TRBD1. The TCR was taken from a woman between 40 and 50 years old with type 1 diabetes. The CDR3 sequence: CATQGGQEKLFF. In DNA, the CDR3 is TGTGCCACCCAAGGGGGCCAGGAAAAACTGTTTTTT.